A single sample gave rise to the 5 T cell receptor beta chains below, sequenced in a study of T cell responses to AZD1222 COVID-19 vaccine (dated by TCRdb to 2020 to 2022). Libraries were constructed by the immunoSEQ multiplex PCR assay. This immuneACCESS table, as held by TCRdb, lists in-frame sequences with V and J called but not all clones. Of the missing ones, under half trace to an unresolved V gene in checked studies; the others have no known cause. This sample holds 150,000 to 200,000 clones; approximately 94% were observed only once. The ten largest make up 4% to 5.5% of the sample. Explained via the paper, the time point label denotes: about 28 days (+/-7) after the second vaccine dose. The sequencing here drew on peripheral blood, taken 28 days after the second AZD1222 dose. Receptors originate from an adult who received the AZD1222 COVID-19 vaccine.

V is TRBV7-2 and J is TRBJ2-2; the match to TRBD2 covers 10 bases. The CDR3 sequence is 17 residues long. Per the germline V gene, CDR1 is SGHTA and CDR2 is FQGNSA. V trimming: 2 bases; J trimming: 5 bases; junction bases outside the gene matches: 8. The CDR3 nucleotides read TGTGCCAGCAGCTTAATAACGCTAGCGGGAGTTACCGGGGAGCTGTTTTTT. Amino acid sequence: CASSLITLAGVTGELFF. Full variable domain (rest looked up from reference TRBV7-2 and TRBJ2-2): GAGVSQSPSNKVTEKGKDVELRCDPISGHTALYWYRQSLGQGLEFLIYFQGNSAPDKSGLPSDRFSAERTGGSVSTLTIQRTQQEDSAVYLCASSLITLAGVTGELFFGEGSRLTVL.

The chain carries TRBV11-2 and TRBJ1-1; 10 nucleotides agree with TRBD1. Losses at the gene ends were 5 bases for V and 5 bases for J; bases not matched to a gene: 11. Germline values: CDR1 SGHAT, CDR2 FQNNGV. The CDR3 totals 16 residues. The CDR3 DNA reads TGTGCCAGCAGCATTAAGTGGACAGGGGGGGATACTGAAGCTTTCTTT. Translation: CASSIKWTGGDTEAFF.

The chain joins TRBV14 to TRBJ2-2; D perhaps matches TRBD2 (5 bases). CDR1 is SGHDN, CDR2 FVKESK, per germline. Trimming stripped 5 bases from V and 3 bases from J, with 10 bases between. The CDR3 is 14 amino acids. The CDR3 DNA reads TGTGCCAGCAGCTACCGGGGTTACACCGGGGAGCTGTTTTTT. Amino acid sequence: CASSYRGYTGELFF.

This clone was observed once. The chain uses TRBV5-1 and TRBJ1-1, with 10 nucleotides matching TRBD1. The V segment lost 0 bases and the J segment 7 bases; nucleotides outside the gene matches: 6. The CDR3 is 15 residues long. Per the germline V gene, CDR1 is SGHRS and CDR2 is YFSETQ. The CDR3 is CASSLEGTGALEAFF. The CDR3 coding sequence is TGCGCCAGCAGCTTGGAGGGGACAGGGGCGCTTGAAGCTTTCTTT.

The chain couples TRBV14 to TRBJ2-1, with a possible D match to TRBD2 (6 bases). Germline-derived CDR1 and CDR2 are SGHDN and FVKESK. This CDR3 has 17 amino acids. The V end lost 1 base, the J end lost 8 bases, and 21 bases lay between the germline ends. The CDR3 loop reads CASSQVSLLARGYEQFF. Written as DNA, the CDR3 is TGTGCCAGCAGCCAAGTGAGCTTGCTAGCGAGGGGATATGAGCAGTTCTTC.